These 16 T cell receptor beta chains originate from one sample sequenced in a study of CD8+ T cells in alopecia areata. The treatment here: oral pan-JAK inhibitor, 5-10 mg twice daily. Once RNA had been extracted, it was reverse transcribed into cDNA to act as the sequencing template. Repertoires were generated with immunoSEQ multiplex PCR, while TCRdb's copy carries only in-frame clones and drops some. This sample has around 190,000 clones, with 45% to 75% found just once. The source material was CD4+ T cells sorted from blood, sampled at week 4, from a patient treated with tofacitinib. The receptor set was obtained from a human donor with alopecia areata.

The chain uses TRBV6-5 and TRBJ1-1; 7 bases agree with TRBD1. V gave up 6 bases and J gave up 4 bases; unmatched junction bases: 8. Germline lookup yields CDR1 MNHEY and CDR2 SVGAGI. The CDR3 loop spans 14 amino acids. The CDR3 DNA follows: TGTGCCAGCAGCTCGACAGGGCCGACCACTGAAGCTTTCTTT. As protein: CASSSTGPTTEAFF.

This clone showed up just a few times. The gene calls are TRBV29-1 and TRBJ2-7, with 9 nucleotides matching TRBD2. This CDR3 has 13 amino acids. V lost 6 bases to trimming and J lost 3 bases; unmatched junction nucleotides: 6. Germline V gene sequence: CDR1 SQVTM, CDR2 ANQGSEA. CDR3 in amino acids: CSVSSGTFYEQYF. For the CDR3, the DNA is TGCAGCGTCTCTAGCGGGACCTTCTACGAGCAGTACTTC.

To note about this clone: Other DNA sequences in this specimen translate into the identical CDR3. The chain employs TRBV9 and TRBJ2-3; D gene ambiguous. Looked up from germline, CDR1 is SGDLS and CDR2 is YYNGEE. V shed 3 bases and J shed 3 bases, with 5 bases lying between them. The CDR3 covers 12 residues. This CDR3 reads CASSARTDTQYF. In DNA, the CDR3 is TGTGCCAGCAGCGCAAGGACAGATACGCAGTATTTT.

The gene calls are TRBV5-1 and TRBJ1-4, with no clear D. Trimming left V 1 base short and J 5 bases short, with 6 bases between. From germline, CDR1 is SGHRS and CDR2 YFSETQ. The CDR3 loop spans 13 amino acids. The CDR3 loop reads CASSLTDNEKLFF. DNA of the CDR3: TGCGCCAGCAGCTTGACAGACAATGAAAAACTGTTTTTT.

This chain joins TRBV30 and TRBJ2-1, with 7 bases identical to TRBD1. The CDR3 has 12 amino acids. Germline V gene lookup returns CDR1 GTSNPN and CDR2 SVGIG (reference sequence). J lost 5 bases, V lost 3 bases, and 1 base had no gene match. CDR3: CAWRQGNNEQFF. In nucleotides, the CDR3 is TGTGCCTGGAGACAGGGGAACAATGAGCAGTTCTTC.

This clone was seen only once. V gene TRBV9 combines with J gene TRBJ2-7; D is uncertain. The CDR3 is 13 amino acids. In germline, CDR1 is SGDLS, CDR2 YYNGEE. The V end lost 0 bases, the J end lost 6 bases, and 10 bases lay between the germline ends. The CDR3 reads CASSVAGFSEQYF. The CDR3 coding sequence is TGTGCCAGCAGCGTAGCCGGGTTCTCCGAGCAGTACTTC.

The chain carries TRBV29-1 and TRBJ2-3; perhaps TRBD2 as D (6 bases). Trimming removed 4 bases at V and 5 bases at J, with 13 bases between. This CDR3 comprises 13 residues. Germline values: CDR1 SQVTM, CDR2 ANQGSEA. For the CDR3, the DNA is TGCAGCGTTGTGGTGGGAGGCGAAGATACGCAGTATTTT. This encodes CSVVVGGEDTQYF.

The chain employs TRBV30 and TRBJ2-7; D gene uncertain. Trimming took off 0 bases at V and 10 bases at J, with 13 bases between the two ends. The CDR3 length is 12 residues. Germline lookup yields CDR1 GTSNPN and CDR2 SVGIG (reference sequence). CDR3 nucleotides: TGTGCCTGGAGTGTACTGTCGCGAGATCAGTACTTC. Its translation: CAWSVLSRDQYF.

The J gene is TRBJ2-3, the V gene TRBV30, with a weak D call TRBD2 (6 bases). Germline V gives CDR1 GTSNPN, CDR2 SVGIG (reference sequence). Trimming shortened V by 4 bases and J by 9 bases, and 11 bases separated the two germline ends. This CDR3 region has 11 residues. The DNA for the CDR3 is TGTGCCTGGACCGCAGGGAGGACGCAGTATTTT. Encoded protein: CAWTAGRTQYF.

J is TRBJ2-1 and V is TRBV7-2, with D maybe TRBD1 (6 bases). The V end lost 1 base, the J end lost 3 bases, and 13 bases lay between the germline ends. In germline, CDR1 is SGHTA, CDR2 FQGNSA. This CDR3 is 16 amino acids long. In DNA, the CDR3 is TGTGCCAGCAGCTTAGGGATGGGGGCGGGCTACAATGAGCAGTTCTTC. Translated: CASSLGMGAGYNEQFF.

This clone has a handful of counts. This same CDR3 is encoded by further DNA sequences in the sample. V usage is TRBV20-1 and J usage is TRBJ2-5; D is ambiguous. The CDR3 has 10 amino acids. Germline CDR1 reads DFQATT; CDR2 reads SNEGSKA (reference sequence). Trimming shortened V by 3 bases and J by 3 bases, and 2 bases separated the two germline ends. The CDR3 loop reads CSARKETQYF. The CDR3 coding sequence is TGCAGTGCTAGGAAAGAGACCCAGTACTTC.

The chain employs TRBV5-1 and TRBJ1-2; D uncertain. V lost 4 bases, J lost 8 bases, and 21 bases lay in between. The CDR3 runs 15 residues. Germline V gene lookup returns CDR1 SGHRS and CDR2 YFSETQ. The CDR3 reads CASSQNSQTTLGYTF. The DNA of the CDR3 is TGCGCCAGCAGCCAAAACAGTCAGACGACGTTGGGCTACACCTTC.

The chain is built from TRBV5-1 and TRBJ2-3; the D is unclear. With 0 bases removed from V and 4 bases from J, the gap between germline ends came to 6 bases. CDR3 size: 13 residues. Germline CDR1 is SGHRS and CDR2 is YFSETQ. The CDR3 loop reads CASSLGTPDTQYF. CDR3 nucleotides: TGCGCCAGCAGCTTGGGGACCCCAGATACGCAGTATTTT.

The chain employs TRBV5-4 and TRBJ2-2, with 11 bases that match TRBD2. Germline V lookup: CDR1 SGHNT, CDR2 YYREEE (reference sequence). The CDR3 has 16 residues. Trimming took 4 bases from V and 0 from J; bases not matched to a gene: 2. The CDR3 protein is CASSPGLAANTGELFF. The DNA of the CDR3 is TGTGCCAGCAGCCCGGGACTAGCGGCGAACACCGGGGAGCTGTTTTTT.

The chain joins TRBV9 to TRBJ1-2, with a possible D match to TRBD1 (5 bases). The ends were cut back, 4 bases at V and 7 bases at J, with 23 bases in the middle. CDR3 length: 16 amino acids. CDR1 and CDR2 from the germline V gene are SGDLS and YYNGEE. The chain's CDR3 is CASSWAPVRGELGYTF. CDR3 DNA: TGTGCCAGCAGCTGGGCCCCTGTTCGAGGGGAACTTGGCTACACCTTC. Full variable domain (outside the CDR3, taken from reference TRBV9 and TRBJ1-2): DSGVTQTPKHLITATGQRVTLRCSPRSGDLSVYWYQQSLDQGLQFLIQYYNGEERAKGNILERFSAQQFPDLHSELNLSSLELGDSALYFCASSWAPVRGELGYTFGSGTRLTVV.

This chain links TRBV2 with TRBJ1-1; D may be TRBD1 (5 bases). CDR3 size: 13 residues. Per germline, CDR1 SNHLY and CDR2 FYNNEI. Trimming stripped 6 bases from V and 5 bases from J, with 13 bases between. CDR3 DNA sequence: TGTGCCAGCAGGGGGACGGGTGGGACTGAAGCTTTCTTT. This sequence encodes CASRGTGGTEAFF.